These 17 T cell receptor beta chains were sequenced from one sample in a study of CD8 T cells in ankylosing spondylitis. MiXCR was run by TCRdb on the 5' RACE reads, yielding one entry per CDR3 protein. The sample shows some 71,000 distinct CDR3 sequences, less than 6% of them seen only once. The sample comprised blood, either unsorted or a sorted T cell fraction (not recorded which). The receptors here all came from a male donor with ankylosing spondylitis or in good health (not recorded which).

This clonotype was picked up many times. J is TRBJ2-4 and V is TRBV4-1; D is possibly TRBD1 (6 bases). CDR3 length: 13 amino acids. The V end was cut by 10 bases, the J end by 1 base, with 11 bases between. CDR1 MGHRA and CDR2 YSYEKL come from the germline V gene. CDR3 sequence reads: CATQGSAKNIQYF. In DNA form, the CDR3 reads TGCGCCACCCAGGGGTCGGCCAAAAACATTCAGTACTTC.

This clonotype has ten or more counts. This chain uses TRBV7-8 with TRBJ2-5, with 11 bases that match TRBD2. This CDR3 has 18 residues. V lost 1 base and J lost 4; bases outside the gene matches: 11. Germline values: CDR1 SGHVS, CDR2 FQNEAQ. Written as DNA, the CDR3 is TGTGCCAGCAGCTTAGTAGCTAGCGGGGGGACCTCCGGAGAGACCCAGTACTTC. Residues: CASSLVASGGTSGETQYF.

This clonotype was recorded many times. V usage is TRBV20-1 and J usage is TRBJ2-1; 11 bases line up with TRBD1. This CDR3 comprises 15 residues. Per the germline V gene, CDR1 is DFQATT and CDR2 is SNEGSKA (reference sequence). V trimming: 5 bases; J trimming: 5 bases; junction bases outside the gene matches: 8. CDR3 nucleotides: TGCAGTGCTTTTCCCATGGGACAGGGGGACAATGAGCAGTTCTTC. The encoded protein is CSAFPMGQGDNEQFF.

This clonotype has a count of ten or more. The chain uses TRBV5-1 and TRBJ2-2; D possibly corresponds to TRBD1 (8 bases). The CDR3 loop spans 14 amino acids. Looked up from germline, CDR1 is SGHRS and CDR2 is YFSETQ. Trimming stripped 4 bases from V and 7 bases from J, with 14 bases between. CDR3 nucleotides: TGCGCCAGCAGCCTGGACAGGGAGGGCGGGGAGCTGTTTTTT. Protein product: CASSLDREGGELFF.

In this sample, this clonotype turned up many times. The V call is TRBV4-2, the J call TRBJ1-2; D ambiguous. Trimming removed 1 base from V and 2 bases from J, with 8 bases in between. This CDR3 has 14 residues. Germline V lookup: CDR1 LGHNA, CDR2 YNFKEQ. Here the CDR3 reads CASSQVGENYGYTF. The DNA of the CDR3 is TGTGCCAGCAGCCAAGTTGGCGAGAACTATGGCTACACCTTC.

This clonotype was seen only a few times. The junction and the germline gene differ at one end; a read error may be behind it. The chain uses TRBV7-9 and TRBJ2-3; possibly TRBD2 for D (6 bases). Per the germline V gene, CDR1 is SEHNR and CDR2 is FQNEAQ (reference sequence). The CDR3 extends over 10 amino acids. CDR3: CATSGDTQYF. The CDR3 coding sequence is TGTGCCACCAGCGGGGATACGCAGTATTTT.

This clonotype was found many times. Here the CDR3 reads CASSLGGGGLNEQFF. The CDR3 region has the DNA TGTGCCAGCAGCTTAGGGGGGGGGGGCCTCAATGAGCAGTTCTTC. V usage is TRBV7-8 and J usage is TRBJ2-1; D perhaps matches TRBD2 (7 bases). The germline gives CDR1 SGHVS, CDR2 FQNEAQ. Trimming cost V 1 base and J 6 bases, with 13 bases left between them. CDR3 size: 15 residues. Full variable domain (missing parts from reference TRBV7-8 and TRBJ2-1): GAGVSQSPRYKVAKRGQDVALRCDPISGHVSLFWYQQALGQGPEFLTYFQNEAQLDKSGLPSDRFFAERPEGSVSTLKIQRTQQEDSAVYLCASSLGGGGLNEQFFGPGTRLTVL.

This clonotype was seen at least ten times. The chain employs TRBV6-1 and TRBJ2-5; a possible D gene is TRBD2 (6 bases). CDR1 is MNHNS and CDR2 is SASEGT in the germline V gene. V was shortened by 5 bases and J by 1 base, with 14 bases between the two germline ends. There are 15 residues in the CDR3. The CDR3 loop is CASSMNREIQETQYF. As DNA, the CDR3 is TGTGCCAGCAGTATGAACCGGGAGATCCAAGAGACCCAGTACTTC.

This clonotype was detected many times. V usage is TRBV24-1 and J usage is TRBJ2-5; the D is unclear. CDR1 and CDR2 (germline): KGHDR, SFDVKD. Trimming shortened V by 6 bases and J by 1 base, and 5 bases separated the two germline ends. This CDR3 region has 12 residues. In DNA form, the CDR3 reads TGTGCCACCAGTATCCTCCAAGAGACCCAGTACTTC. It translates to CATSILQETQYF.

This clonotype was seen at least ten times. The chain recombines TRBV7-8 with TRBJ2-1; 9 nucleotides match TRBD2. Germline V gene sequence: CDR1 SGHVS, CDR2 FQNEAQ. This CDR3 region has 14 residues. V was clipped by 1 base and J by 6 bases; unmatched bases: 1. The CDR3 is CASSLGTSVNEQFF. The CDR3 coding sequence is TGTGCCAGCAGCTTAGGGACTAGCGTCAATGAGCAGTTCTTC. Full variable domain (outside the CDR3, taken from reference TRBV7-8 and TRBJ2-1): GAGVSQSPRYKVAKRGQDVALRCDPISGHVSLFWYQQALGQGPEFLTYFQNEAQLDKSGLPSDRFFAERPEGSVSTLKIQRTQQEDSAVYLCASSLGTSVNEQFFGPGTRLTVL.

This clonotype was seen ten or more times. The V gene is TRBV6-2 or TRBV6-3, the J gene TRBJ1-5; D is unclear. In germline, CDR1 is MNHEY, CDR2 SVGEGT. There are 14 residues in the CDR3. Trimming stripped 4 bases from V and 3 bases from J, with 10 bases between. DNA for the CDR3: TGTGCCAGCAGTTCCGCGGGGATCAATCAGCCCCAGCATTTT. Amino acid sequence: CASSSAGINQPQHF.

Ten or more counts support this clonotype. The CDR3, as DNA: TGTGCCAGCAGTTTCGGGACAGTCTACGAGCAGTACTTC. Its protein product is CASSFGTVYEQYF. This chain connects TRBV12-3 or TRBV12-4 to TRBJ2-7, with 7 bases matching TRBD1. V shed 3 bases, J shed 3 bases, and the junction held 2 bases outside the gene matches. This CDR3 contains 13 residues.

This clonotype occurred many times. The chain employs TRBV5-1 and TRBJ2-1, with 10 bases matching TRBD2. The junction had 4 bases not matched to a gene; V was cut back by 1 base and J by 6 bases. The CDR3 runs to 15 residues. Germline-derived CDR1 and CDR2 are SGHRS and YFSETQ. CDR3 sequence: CASSLTSGAINEQFF. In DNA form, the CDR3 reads TGCGCCAGCAGCTTGACTAGCGGGGCCATCAATGAGCAGTTCTTC.

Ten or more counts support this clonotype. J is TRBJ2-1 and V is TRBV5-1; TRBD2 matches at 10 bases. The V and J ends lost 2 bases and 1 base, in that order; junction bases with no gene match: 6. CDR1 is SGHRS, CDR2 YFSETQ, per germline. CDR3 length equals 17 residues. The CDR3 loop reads CASSFGVAGGSYNEQFF. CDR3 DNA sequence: TGCGCCAGCAGCTTCGGGGTAGCGGGGGGTTCCTACAATGAGCAGTTCTTC.

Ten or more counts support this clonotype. CDR3 protein: CASSFPSGGFNNEQFF. CDR3 coding DNA: TGCGCCAGCAGCTTCCCTAGCGGGGGGTTTAACAATGAGCAGTTCTTC. The J gene is TRBJ2-1, the V gene TRBV5-1, with 11 bases aligning to TRBD2. Germline assignment: CDR1 SGHRS and CDR2 YFSETQ. The CDR3 spans 16 residues. Unmatched junction bases numbered 6, after V lost 2 bases and J lost 5 bases.

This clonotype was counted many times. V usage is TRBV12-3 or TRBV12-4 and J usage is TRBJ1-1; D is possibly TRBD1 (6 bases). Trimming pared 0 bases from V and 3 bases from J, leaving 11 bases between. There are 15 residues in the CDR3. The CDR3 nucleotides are TGTGCCAGCAGTTTAGCCCTACAGGGTTACACTGAAGCTTTCTTT. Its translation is CASSLALQGYTEAFF.

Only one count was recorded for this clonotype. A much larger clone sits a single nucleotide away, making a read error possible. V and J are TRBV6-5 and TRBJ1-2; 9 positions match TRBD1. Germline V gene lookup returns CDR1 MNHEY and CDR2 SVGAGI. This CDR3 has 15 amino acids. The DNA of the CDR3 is TGTACCAGCAGTTACGCTACCGGGACAGGGTATGGCTACACCTTC. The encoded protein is CTSSYATGTGYGYTF.